Listed below are T cell receptor beta chains from one sample, sequenced in a study of blood T cell repertoires in COVID-19. Clones were read by immunoSEQ multiplex PCR, and TCRdb kept only the in-frame ones, dropping some. The sample lists around 84,000 clones; around 88% were seen once. The specimen sequenced was peripheral blood. Receptors originate from a man older than 75 with active or convalescent COVID-19. Both conserved end residues are trimmed from each CDR3.

V gene	J gene	CDR3 protein
TRBV19	TRBJ1-6	ATMTGSSYNSPLH
TRBV6-5	TRBJ2-7	ASRRGLAGTYEQY
TRBV19	TRBJ2-1	ASSVQAGTADEQF
TRBV6-5	TRBJ1-1	ASSYYGGAF
TRBV6-4	TRBJ2-2	ASSDPGTGELF
TRBV6-2/TRBV6-3	TRBJ2-7	ASSFPAPYEQY
TRBV18	TRBJ2-7	ASSRREEYEQY
TRBV7-8	TRBJ1-5	ASSPTNQPQH
TRBV27	TRBJ2-7	ASSWTSGPYEQY
TRBV27	TRBJ1-2	ASSSLRDYGYT
TRBV16	TRBJ2-7	ASSQPTGALSYEQY
TRBV13	TRBJ2-1	ASSSNPLFDRAYNEQF
TRBV6-6	TRBJ1-2	ASSSAGTGSNYGYT
TRBV18	TRBJ1-2	ASSPTIGQGSYGYT
TRBV7-3	TRBJ1-3	ASSLSGNSGNTIY
TRBV9	TRBJ2-2	ASSARAGVTNTGELF
TRBV19	TRBJ1-5	ASFDYRDRGSNQPQH
TRBV30	TRBJ1-5	AWSGVVSNQPQH
TRBV5-1	TRBJ1-4	ASSFTGTPNEKLF
TRBV19	TRBJ1-5	ASREQGQPQH
TRBV14	TRBJ2-1	ASSPINYRQRTYNEQF
TRBV7-8	TRBJ2-2	ASSLAGLATGELF
TRBV2	TRBJ1-6	ASIGDKNNSPLH
TRBV18	TRBJ2-2	ASSPTGTNTGELF
TRBV7-9	TRBJ1-1	ASSQNRDTGRWEKAF
TRBV12-2	TRBJ2-3	ASRLACLAGGTDTQY
TRBV28	TRBJ1-2	ASSPPENGGYT
TRBV2	TRBJ1-6	ASRDIHNSPLH
TRBV7-2	TRBJ2-3	ASSFGGNTDTQY
TRBV2	TRBJ2-5	ASSEDRVKETQY
TRBV19	TRBJ1-1	ASSIEGDGTEAF
TRBV5-1	TRBJ1-1	ASSLQGTNTEAF
TRBV11-2	TRBJ2-5	ASSLRETQY
TRBV12-3/TRBV12-4	TRBJ2-7	ASSPGLPGEQY
TRBV3-1/TRBV3-2	TRBJ1-4	ASSSLSGATNEKLF
TRBV2	TRBJ1-6	ASSETQGVRNSPLH
TRBV15	TRBJ1-5	ATEEAEGARNQPQH
TRBV14	TRBJ1-2	ASSQGLRGTFKTYGYT
TRBV12-3/TRBV12-4	TRBJ1-1	ASSLLRPVSF
TRBV24-1	TRBJ1-2	ATSDHRGGGYT
TRBV19	TRBJ1-5	ASSILGINDRWPQH
TRBV19	TRBJ2-1	ASSITSGRPNEQF
TRBV14	TRBJ1-1	ASSPTENTEAF
TRBV5-4	TRBJ2-5	ASSPGLAGETQY
TRBV5-4	TRBJ2-5	ASSLAGGVQETQY
TRBV2	TRBJ2-6	ASLTPQGNSGANVLT
TRBV9	TRBJ2-3	ASSVSLEGTQY
TRBV9	TRBJ1-2	ASSVARGNYGYT
TRBV7-9	TRBJ2-7	ASSLGQGKMDEQY
TRBV6-6	TRBJ2-1	ASAFSGDSYNEQF
TRBV5-4	TRBJ2-2	ASSLGLAANTGELF
TRBV4-1	TRBJ1-5	ASSHPDTGTPQH
TRBV11-1	TRBJ2-3	ASSSGTTGTDTQY
TRBV15	TRBJ1-2	ATSRTFDGHT
TRBV6-6	TRBJ1-1	ASSSGQTDNTEAF
TRBV28	TRBJ1-3	ASSLHGGGGNTIY
TRBV18	TRBJ1-2	ASSELTGAYGYT
TRBV7-2	TRBJ1-2	ASSFQRDYGYT